The next 24 T cell receptor beta chains were all read from a single sample in a study of cytotoxic CD8 clonotypes in ibrutinib-treated CLL. TCRdb's table, derived via immunoSEQ multiplex PCR, lists solely in-frame clones and lacks some. The sample lists under 200,000 clones; about 84% were seen once. The source was PBMCs, collected after 24 months of ibrutinib treatment. These receptors were collected from a human donor with chronic lymphocytic leukemia.

The chain employs TRBV6-4 and TRBJ2-4; D uncertain. Trimming pared 10 bases from V and 5 bases from J, leaving 12 bases between. The germline V gene encodes CDR1 MRHNA and CDR2 SNTAGT. This CDR3 spans 12 amino acids. Here the CDR3 DNA reads TGTGCCACCCTATCCCCCGAAAACATTCAGTACTTC. Amino acid sequence: CATLSPENIQYF.

The rearrangement uses TRBV5-1 and TRBJ2-3; D is ambiguous. Trimming cost V 0 bases and J 0 bases, with 5 bases left between them. Germline V gives CDR1 SGHRS, CDR2 YFSETQ. The CDR3 is 14 amino acids. The CDR3, as DNA: TGCGCCAGCAGCTTGGAACACAGCACAGATACGCAGTATTTT. Its translation: CASSLEHSTDTQYF.

This rearrangement joins TRBV5-1 to TRBJ1-2; TRBD1 is a possible D gene (5 bases). The germline CDR1 and CDR2 sequences are SGHRS and YFSETQ. The CDR3 totals 14 residues. Trimming stripped 5 bases from V and 0 bases from J, with 11 bases between. The chain's CDR3 is CASRGLRANYGYTF. As DNA, the CDR3 is TGCGCCAGCAGGGGACTGCGAGCTAACTATGGCTACACCTTC.

The chain combines TRBV11-1 with TRBJ2-2; TRBD1 is a possible D gene (5 bases). CDR1 is SGHAT, CDR2 FQDESV, per germline (reference sequence). The CDR3 is 16 residues long. Trimming removed 5 bases at V and 6 bases at J, with 19 bases between. The CDR3 nucleotides read TGTGCCAGCAGCAAGACAGCCGAATTAGTGTCCGGGGAGCTGTTTTTT. Amino acid sequence: CASSKTAELVSGELFF.

V usage is TRBV7-2 and J usage is TRBJ2-3; D call uncertain. V was trimmed by 3 bases and J by 5 bases, leaving 12 bases between them. The germline V gene encodes CDR1 SGHTA and CDR2 FQGNSA. CDR3 length equals 14 residues. This CDR3 reads CASSFAPPGDTQYF. The CDR3 nucleotides are TGTGCCAGCAGCTTTGCGCCCCCCGGAGATACGCAGTATTTT.

V gene TRBV7-9 combines with J gene TRBJ2-7, with D hard to call. Germline V lookup: CDR1 SEHNR, CDR2 FQNEAQ (reference sequence). The CDR3 contains 13 residues. Trimming shortened V by 6 bases and J by 3 bases, and 12 bases separated the two germline ends. The chain's CDR3 is CASSSTTLYEQYF. In DNA, the CDR3 is TGTGCCAGCAGTTCCACCACACTCTACGAGCAGTACTTC. Full variable domain (rest looked up from reference TRBV7-9 and TRBJ2-7): DTGVSQNPRHKITKRGQNVTFRCDPISEHNRLYWYRQTLGQGPEFLTYFQNEAQLEKSRLLSDRFSAERPKGSFSTLEIQRTEQGDSAMYLCASSSTTLYEQYFGPGTRLTVT.

The CDR3 coding sequence is TGTGCCAGCAGCCAAGTAGGAGGGGTAAGGAACACTGAAGCTTTCTTT. Protein: CASSQVGGVRNTEAFF. V gene TRBV14 combines with J gene TRBJ1-1; D possibly corresponds to TRBD1 (5 bases). The germline gives CDR1 SGHDN, CDR2 FVKESK. The CDR3 length is 16 residues. Trimming left V 1 base short and J 1 base short, with 13 bases between. Looking up the rest from reference TRBV14 and TRBJ1-1 gives the full variable domain: EAGVTQFPSHSVIEKGQTVTLRCDPISGHDNLYWYRRVMGKEIKFLLHFVKESKQDESGMPNNRFLAERTGGTYSTLKVQPAELEDSGVYFCASSQVGGVRNTEAFFGQGTRLTVV.

Comments on this clone: The same CDR3 arises from other DNA sequences in this sample as well. V and J are TRBV7-2 and TRBJ2-3; D perhaps matches TRBD2 (6 bases). Germline assignment: CDR1 SGHTA and CDR2 FQGNSA. The ends were cut back, 5 bases at V and 0 bases at J, with 9 bases in the middle. The CDR3 spans 14 residues. DNA for the CDR3: TGTGCCAGCAGCCGTAGCGGCAGCACAGATACGCAGTATTTT. It encodes CASSRSGSTDTQYF.

The V call is TRBV5-6, the J call TRBJ2-6, with D uncertain. V was shortened by 2 bases and J by 0 bases, with 6 bases between the two germline ends. CDR1 is SGHDT, CDR2 YYEEEE, per germline. The CDR3 has 15 amino acids. The CDR3 protein is CASSFQGSGANVLTF. The CDR3 coding sequence is TGTGCCAGCAGCTTTCAAGGCTCTGGGGCCAACGTCCTGACTTTC.

The gene calls are TRBV6-6 and TRBJ1-1; 8 bases fit TRBD1. The germline V gene has CDR1 MNHNY and CDR2 SVGAGI (reference sequence). The J segment lost 5 bases and the V segment lost 5 bases, leaving 7 bases of the junction unmatched. The CDR3 runs to 14 residues. This CDR3 reads CASSTRGRGTEAFF. CDR3 sequence (DNA): TGTGCCAGCAGTACCAGGGGGCGCGGGACTGAAGCTTTCTTT.

This chain links TRBV7-6 with TRBJ1-5; 7 nucleotides align to TRBD1. CDR1 is SGHVS, CDR2 FNYEAQ, per germline. Losses at the gene ends were 5 bases for V and 7 bases for J; bases not matched to a gene: 5. This CDR3 region has 13 residues. CDR3: CASSNRGGQPQHF. The CDR3 DNA reads TGTGCCAGCAGCAACAGGGGAGGCCAGCCCCAGCATTTT.

The chain carries TRBV28 and TRBJ1-2, with TRBD1 as a possible D gene (6 bases). Germline assignment: CDR1 MDHEN and CDR2 SYDVKM. Trimming cost V 7 bases and J 8 bases, with 17 bases left between them. The CDR3 contains 13 residues. CDR3 sequence reads: CASNTHRVGGYTF. The CDR3 DNA is TGTGCCAGCAATACGCACAGGGTCGGGGGCTACACCTTC.

The chain joins TRBV5-1 to TRBJ2-2; the D is unclear. Per the germline V gene, CDR1 is SGHRS and CDR2 is YFSETQ. The CDR3 length is 14 residues. The V end lost 5 bases, the J end lost 1 base, and 9 bases lay between the germline ends. The CDR3 protein is CASRNSLNTGELFF. The CDR3 bases are TGCGCCAGCAGGAACAGCCTGAACACCGGGGAGCTGTTTTTT.

V and J are TRBV5-4 and TRBJ2-2; 8 bases are a match to TRBD1. This CDR3 spans 16 amino acids. Trimming cost V 4 bases and J 4 bases; bases outside gene matches: 9. Germline CDR1 SGHNT, CDR2 YYREEE (reference sequence). The CDR3 here is CASSAWQGASTGELFF. CDR3 DNA: TGTGCCAGCAGCGCCTGGCAGGGGGCAAGCACCGGGGAGCTGTTTTTT.

This clone appeared once. This sequence joins TRBV5-1 and TRBJ2-2; 15 bases are a match to TRBD2. In germline, CDR1 is SGHRS, CDR2 YFSETQ. The junction had 4 bases not matched to a gene; V was cut back by 4 bases and J by 6 bases. The CDR3 runs 16 residues. The CDR3 here is CASSPRTSGGAGELFF. Written as DNA, the CDR3 is TGCGCCAGCAGCCCACGGACTAGCGGGGGGGCCGGGGAGCTGTTTTTT.

V and J are TRBV5-1 and TRBJ2-5; 9 positions agree with TRBD2. The J segment lost 5 bases and the V segment lost 3 bases, leaving 14 bases of the junction unmatched. The CDR3 is made up of 17 amino acids. The germline gives CDR1 SGHRS, CDR2 YFSETQ. The DNA for the CDR3 is TGCGCCAGCAGCTCGGGAGCGGCGGGAGGGGCCCGGGAGACCCAGTACTTC. Residues: CASSSGAAGGARETQYF.

This clone was seen just once. This rearrangement joins TRBV2 to TRBJ2-5; weak D call: TRBD2 (6 bases). The germline V gene encodes CDR1 SNHLY and CDR2 FYNNEI. The CDR3 extends over 15 amino acids. The germline V and J ends were trimmed by 5 bases and 2 bases, with 15 bases remaining between them. CDR3 in amino acids: CASSFWGTSQETQYF. DNA for the CDR3: TGTGCCAGCAGTTTTTGGGGGACTTCACAAGAGACCCAGTACTTC.

CDR3 in DNA: TGTGCCAGCAGCTTATTGGGACCCAATTCACCCCTCCACTTT. Its protein is CASSLLGPNSPLHF. This rearrangement joins TRBV7-9 to TRBJ1-6; possible D gene TRBD1, 5 bases. Germline CDR1 reads SEHNR; CDR2 reads FQNEAQ (reference sequence). V shed 2 bases and J shed 7 bases, with 9 bases lying between them. The CDR3 spans 14 residues.

The rearrangement uses TRBV9 and TRBJ2-2; no clear D. The germline V and J ends were trimmed by 2 bases and 7 bases, with 6 bases remaining between them. In germline, CDR1 is SGDLS, CDR2 YYNGEE. The CDR3 is 12 residues long. CDR3 region: CASSVMRGELFF. The CDR3 bases are TGTGCCAGCAGCGTCATGCGCGGGGAGCTGTTTTTT.

V usage is TRBV19 and J usage is TRBJ1-2, with D maybe TRBD1 (5 bases). Germline assignment: CDR1 LNHDA and CDR2 SQIVND (reference sequence). The V gene lost 4 bases and the J gene lost 3 bases, with 15 bases spanning the gap. The length of the CDR3 is 15 residues. In DNA form, the CDR3 reads TGTGCCAGTAGTACCCAAGTACAGGTTTACTATGGCTACACCTTC. It yields the protein CASSTQVQVYYGYTF.

This clone was counted between two and nine times. This sequence joins TRBV7-2 and TRBJ1-2; 8 bases line up with TRBD1. Germline assignment: CDR1 SGHTA and CDR2 FQGNSA. The CDR3 sequence is 15 residues long. The ends lost 5 bases at V and 10 bases at J; junction bases unmatched: 15. CDR3 protein: CASSGRQGLKEDYTF. The CDR3 DNA follows: TGTGCCAGCAGCGGACGACAGGGGTTGAAGGAGGACTACACCTTC. Based on the CDR3 plus reference TRBV7-2 and TRBJ1-2, the full variable domain is GAGVSQSPSNKVTEKGKDVELRCDPISGHTALYWYRQSLGQGLEFLIYFQGNSAPDKSGLPSDRFSAERTGGSVSTLTIQRTQQEDSAVYLCASSGRQGLKEDYTFGSGTRLTVV.

The gene calls are TRBV27 and TRBJ1-2, with D unresolved. This CDR3 spans 15 amino acids. Germline CDR1 and CDR2: MNHEY and SMNVEV (reference sequence). V was shortened by 4 bases and J by 4 bases, with 16 bases between the two germline ends. The CDR3 sequence is CASSSLDATVYGYTF. The CDR3 region has the DNA TGTGCCAGCAGTTCTCTGGACGCTACCGTCTATGGCTACACCTTC.

The genes are TRBV6-5 and TRBJ1-6; unclear D gene. Germline CDR1 reads MNHEY; CDR2 reads SVGAGI. Trimming removed 6 bases at V and 10 bases at J, with 16 bases between. The CDR3 extends over 14 amino acids. In DNA, the CDR3 is TGTGCCAGCAGACCACCGGGGTATGGGTCACCCCTCCACTTT. Protein sequence: CASRPPGYGSPLHF.

The CDR3 sequence: CASSFTSGSYNEQFF. The CDR3 nucleotides are TGCGCCAGCAGCTTCACTAGCGGCTCCTACAATGAGCAGTTCTTC. The chain recombines TRBV5-1 with TRBJ2-1, with TRBD2 matching 8 bases. CDR3 size: 15 residues. The V and J ends lost 2 bases and 0 bases, in that order; junction bases with no gene match: 1. Germline-derived CDR1 and CDR2 are SGHRS and YFSETQ. The variable domain in full, with the rest retrieved from reference TRBV5-1 and TRBJ2-1, is KAGVTQTPRYLIKTRGQQVTLSCSPISGHRSVSWYQQTPGQGLQFLFEYFSETQRNKGNFPGRFSGRQFSNSRSEMNVSTLELGDSALYLCASSFTSGSYNEQFFGPGTRLTVL.